This T cell receptor (beta chain) is from a study of blood T cell repertoires in COVID-19. Background on the study: Whether acute or convalescent, the COVID-19 samples came from the United States, Italy and Spain. PBMCs, B-cell-depleted T cells, or T cells were the source of the cDNA or gDNA that made up the material.

This CDR3 comprises 12 residues. Germline CDR1 and CDR2: GTSNPN and SVGIG (reference sequence). Trimming took 2 bases from V and 8 from J; bases not matched to a gene: 5. Data came from immunoSEQ multiplex PCR; TCRdb stores just in-frame clones and leaves some out. This sample has under 250,000 clones, with roughly 91% found just once. The participants were between roughly 18 and 100 years old and came from some 23 US areas. Assignments of participants to cohorts depended upon their own reported clinical history. Sequencing was done on a sample of PBMCs or T cells enriched from blood (not recorded which). The clonotype originates from a woman in her twenties or thirties with acute COVID-19. The rearrangement uses TRBV30 and TRBJ1-2, with 7 bases lining up with TRBD1. The CDR3 bases are TGTGCCTGGAGTACCGGGACAGTCGGCTACACCTTC. Translation: CAWSTGTVGYTF.